Below, 26 T cell receptor beta chains from the same sample are listed, as sequenced in a study of prognosis after radiotherapy for stage I lung cancer. With two-round multiplex PCR, TCR beta CDR3 sequences were amplified from genomic DNA. Primers targeting each individual TRBV and TRBJ gene were applied in first-round PCR. TCRdb fed the multiplex PCR reads into MiXCR, producing one record per CDR3 protein. The data hold about 14,000 distinct CDR3 sequences, with 55% to 60% observed a single time. The source was PBMCs, collected before or after stereotactic body radiation therapy (not recorded which). The receptors shown here come from a donor aged 50 or older with non-small cell lung cancer.

This clonotype is medium-sized in the sample. The rearrangement links TRBV11-2 to TRBJ2-3; tentative D call: TRBD1 (5 bases). The CDR3 consists of 13 residues. Germline CDR1 reads SGHAT; CDR2 reads FQNNGV. Trimming shortened V by 6 bases and J by 1 base, and 8 bases separated the two germline ends. CDR3 DNA sequence: TGTGCCAGCAGAGAAGGGGGCACAGATACGCAGTATTTT. Protein sequence: CASREGGTDTQYF.

This clonotype qualifies as medium-sized. V is TRBV2 and J is TRBJ2-7; the D is unclear. The CDR3 loop spans 10 amino acids. Trimming stripped 8 bases from V and 2 bases from J, with 4 bases between. Germline CDR1 and CDR2: SNHLY and FYNNEI. CDR3 in amino acids: CASGPYEQYF. The CDR3 DNA reads TGTGCCAGCGGCCCCTACGAGCAGTACTTC.

This clonotype was counted a few times. A much larger clone is a single base away; this may be a read error. The genes are TRBV6-1 and TRBJ2-2; 12 bases match TRBD2. Germline V gene lookup returns CDR1 MNHNS and CDR2 SASEGT. This CDR3 comprises 20 residues. With V trimmed by 3 bases and J by 4 bases, 15 bases remained unmatched. In DNA, the CDR3 is TGTGCCAGCAGTGACAGCACGGTCGGGACTAGCGGGTGGGTCACCGGGGAGCTGTTTTTT. This sequence encodes CASSDSTVGTSGWVTGELFF.

The chain carries TRBV4-1 and TRBJ1-4, with D possibly matching TRBD1 (5 bases). The CDR3 loop spans 15 amino acids. The germline V and J ends were trimmed by 4 bases and 5 bases, with 14 bases remaining between them. Germline V gene sequence: CDR1 MGHRA, CDR2 YSYEKL. The CDR3 coding sequence is TGCGCCAGCAGCCGGACTGGGGGACCCAATGAAAAACTGTTTTTT. Amino acids: CASSRTGGPNEKLFF.

This clonotype occurred many times. This chain's CDR3 is CSVLQGAGGNEQFF. The CDR3, as DNA: TGCAGCGTCCTACAGGGGGCTGGGGGCAATGAGCAGTTCTTC. This sequence joins TRBV29-1 and TRBJ2-1, with 9 bases matching TRBD1. In germline, CDR1 is SQVTM, CDR2 ANQGSEA. V lost 6 bases and J lost 6; bases outside the gene matches: 9. The CDR3 spans 14 residues.

This clonotype was counted at least ten times. V and J are TRBV12-3 or TRBV12-4 and TRBJ2-1; 9 nucleotides match TRBD2. The CDR3 covers 12 residues. V dropped 8 bases and J dropped 6; count of bases not matched to a gene: 2. The CDR3 region has the DNA TGTGCCAGCCTGGGACTAGCCAATGAGCAGTTCTTC. Residues: CASLGLANEQFF.

V is TRBV7-2 and J is TRBJ2-7; unclear D gene. V was trimmed by 5 bases and J by 0 bases, leaving 8 bases between them. The CDR3 loop spans 13 amino acids. Germline CDR1 SGHTA, CDR2 FQGNSA. The CDR3 DNA reads as TGTGCCAGCAGCAATACTAACTCCTACGAGCAGTACTTC. It translates to CASSNTNSYEQYF.

Judged by abundance, this clonotype is medium-sized (0.01 to 0.1%). V and J are TRBV11-1 and TRBJ2-5; 10 bases fit TRBD1. J lost 4 bases, V lost 5 bases, and 7 bases had no gene match. CDR3 size: 15 residues. Germline loops: CDR1 SGHAT, CDR2 FQDESV (reference sequence). CDR3 sequence (DNA): TGTGCCAGCAGCCTCGGGACAGGGGTTGGAGAGACCCAGTACTTC. This translates into CASSLGTGVGETQYF.

Only a few counts were recorded for this clonotype. Since a much larger clone is just one base distant, this may be a read error. CDR3: CAGSRRGDQETQYF. CDR3 in DNA: TGTGCCGGCAGCCGCCGCGGGGACCAAGAGACCCAGTACTTC. V gene TRBV5-5 combines with J gene TRBJ2-5, with D perhaps matching TRBD2 (6 bases). The CDR3 spans 14 residues. In germline, CDR1 is SGHKS, CDR2 YYEKEE (reference sequence). The variable domain in full, with the rest retrieved from reference TRBV5-5 and TRBJ2-5, is DAGVTQSPTHLIKTRGQQVTLRCSPISGHKSVSWYQQVLGQGPQFIFQYYEKEERGRGNFPDRFSARQFPNYSSELNVNALLLGDSALYLCAGSRRGDQETQYFGPGTRLLVL.

This clonotype turned up a few times. It may be a read error: a sequence one base away is much more abundant. This rearrangement joins TRBV6-2 or TRBV6-3 to TRBJ2-5; no definite D call. This CDR3 is built from 13 residues. Germline loops: CDR1 MNHEY, CDR2 SVGEGT. The DNA for the CDR3 is TGTGCCAGCAGTTATGCCGAGCTTTATACCCATTACTTC. Translating gives CASSYAELYTHYF.

The chain links TRBV5-8 to TRBJ2-1; TRBD1 might be the D (6 bases). The CDR3 is 16 amino acids. CDR1 SGHTS and CDR2 YDEGEE come from the germline V gene. The V gene lost 2 bases and the J gene lost 7 bases, with 19 bases spanning the gap. CDR3 protein: CASSLEGQGLGNEQFF. The CDR3 DNA reads as TGTGCCAGCAGCTTAGAAGGGCAGGGGCTTGGGAATGAGCAGTTCTTC.

The CDR3 region is CASKGASGSVTGELFF. The CDR3 DNA follows: TGTGCCAGCAAAGGAGCTAGCGGGAGTGTCACCGGGGAGCTGTTTTTT. The chain links TRBV28 to TRBJ2-2; 10 bases are a match to TRBD2. The CDR3 is 16 residues long. V shed 7 bases and J 4 bases; nucleotides not matched to a gene: 9. Germline CDR1 and CDR2: MDHEN and SYDVKM. Supplemented by reference TRBV28 and TRBJ2-2, the full variable domain reads DVKVTQSSRYLVKRTGEKVFLECVQDMDHENMFWYRQDPGLGLRLIYFSYDVKMKEKGDIPEGYSVSREKKERFSLILESASTNQTSMYLCASKGASGSVTGELFFGEGSRLTVL.

The chain recombines TRBV7-2 with TRBJ2-7; D might be TRBD2 (5 bases). The germline V and J ends were trimmed by 5 bases and 3 bases, with 14 bases remaining between them. CDR1 is SGHTA and CDR2 is FQGNSA in the germline V gene. The CDR3 has 14 residues. The CDR3 bases are TGTGCCAGCAGCCCCCCCAGCGGAATCTACGAGCAGTACTTC. Amino acids: CASSPPSGIYEQYF.

The chain carries TRBV4-1 and TRBJ1-5, with a weak D call TRBD1 (6 bases). Between the trimmed V and J ends, which lost 0 bases and 3 bases, there was a span of 12 bases. The CDR3 totals 16 residues. Germline V lookup: CDR1 MGHRA, CDR2 YSYEKL. CDR3 bases: TGCGCCAGCAGCCAAGACTCCCGACAGGTCAATCAGCCCCAGCATTTT. This codes for CASSQDSRQVNQPQHF.

Here the CDR3 reads CASSIQETQYF. The CDR3 region has the DNA TGTGCCAGTAGTATACAAGAGACCCAGTACTTC. The genes are TRBV19 and TRBJ2-5; D gene unclear. V was clipped by 2 bases and J by 2 bases, with 0 bases between them. This CDR3 region has 11 residues. CDR1 is LNHDA and CDR2 is SQIVND in the germline V gene (reference sequence).

The genes are TRBV11-2 and TRBJ1-6; D is unresolved. V was trimmed by 4 bases and J by 9 bases, leaving 7 bases between them. CDR1 SGHAT and CDR2 FQNNGV come from the germline V gene. The CDR3 has 12 amino acids. CDR3 bases: TGTGCCAGCAGCTACCAGAGTTCACCCCTCCACTTT. Translated: CASSYQSSPLHF.

Remarks on this clonotype: The CDR3 does not end in the conserved phenylalanine or tryptophan, so this is likely a read error. CDR3 sequence: CASSYTTSGRADTQYS. The CDR3 DNA reads TGTGCCAGCAGCTATACGACTAGCGGTAGGGCAGATACGCAGTATTCT. The chain is built from TRBV3-1 and TRBJ2-3; the match to TRBD2 covers 9 bases. Germline V CDR1 and CDR2: LGHDT, YNNKEL (reference sequence). V was clipped by 5 bases and J by 4 bases; unmatched bases: 10. CDR3 size: 16 residues.

The CDR3 DNA reads as TGTGCCAGCAGTTACTCGAACGGAGGCATGAACACTGAAGCTTTCTTT. Amino acids: CASSYSNGGMNTEAFF. The V gene is TRBV6-5, the J gene TRBJ1-1; no reliable D call. CDR1 is MNHEY, CDR2 SVGAGI, per germline. The CDR3 loop spans 16 amino acids. V lost 0 bases and J lost 0, with 11 bases in between.

V gene TRBV6-4 combines with J gene TRBJ1-2; 7 positions match TRBD1. The CDR3 spans 14 residues. Germline values: CDR1 MRHNA, CDR2 SNTAGT. V lost 2 bases to trimming and J lost 8 bases; unmatched junction nucleotides: 8. The CDR3 protein is CASSDPQGRGGYTF. Here the CDR3 DNA reads TGTGCCAGCAGTGACCCACAGGGGAGAGGGGGCTACACCTTC.

This clonotype was picked up many times. The genes are TRBV19 and TRBJ2-7, with 8 nucleotides matching TRBD1. V lost 6 bases, J lost 1 base, and 8 bases stayed unmatched. The germline gives CDR1 LNHDA, CDR2 SQIVND (reference sequence). The CDR3 covers 15 residues. CDR3 DNA: TGTGCCAGTAGGACAGGACAGGGATTTTCCTACGAGCAGTACTTC. Amino acids: CASRTGQGFSYEQYF.

By sample share, this clonotype is medium-sized. The chain combines TRBV12-3 or TRBV12-4 with TRBJ2-7; a possible D gene is TRBD2 (6 bases). The CDR3 is 13 amino acids. Deletions cut 4 bases from V and 4 bases from J, with 11 bases between. The CDR3 coding sequence is TGTGCCAGCAGTTCCCTAGCGACATACGAGCAGTACTTC. Residues: CASSSLATYEQYF.

Many counts were recorded for this clonotype. The CDR3 loop reads CASSQTVGNSPLHF. CDR3 nucleotides: TGTGCCAGCAGCCAGACAGTGGGGAATTCACCCCTCCACTTT. V usage is TRBV5-4 and J usage is TRBJ1-6, with TRBD1 as a possible D gene (5 bases). There are 14 residues in the CDR3. The germline CDR1 and CDR2 sequences are SGHNT and YYREEE (reference sequence). The V and J ends lost 4 bases and 7 bases respectively, with 12 bases between them.

As regards this clonotype: At one boundary the junction diverges from the germline segment, which might be a read error. The J gene is TRBJ2-1, the V gene TRBV28; D unresolved. The CDR3 spans 15 residues. The germline gives CDR1 MDHEN, CDR2 SYDVKM. Here the CDR3 reads CASNPPGVGYNDQFF. CDR3 sequence (DNA): TGTGCCAGCAATCCCCCCGGAGTCGGGTACAATGATCAGTTCTTC.

This clonotype has a count of ten or more. The chain combines TRBV6-2 or TRBV6-3 with TRBJ1-5; weak D call: TRBD1 (6 bases). Trimming removed 7 bases from V and 3 bases from J, with 16 bases in between. This CDR3 comprises 15 residues. Germline CDR1 MNHEY, CDR2 SVGEGT. In nucleotides, the CDR3 is TGTGCCAGCAAGAGGGGGGCCGCAACCAATCAGCCCCAGCATTTT. This translates into CASKRGAATNQPQHF.

This clonotype was recorded a few times. Germline is not matched at one junction end, which may reflect a read error. The J gene is TRBJ2-3, the V gene TRBV6-2 or TRBV6-3; D ambiguous. Looked up from germline, CDR1 is MNHEY and CDR2 is SVGEGT. The CDR3 spans 13 residues. Here the CDR3 reads CASSQEFTDTRYF. The CDR3 coding sequence is TGTGCCAGCAGTCAGGAGTTCACAGATACGCGGTATTTT.

On this clonotype itself: One end of the junction does not line up with germline, which may come from a read error. The V call is TRBV12-3 or TRBV12-4, the J call TRBJ1-2, with D maybe TRBD1 (5 bases). The CDR3 totals 12 residues. CDR3 bases: TGTGCCATCAGTTTTACAGGAGAAGGCTACACCTTC. Its translation is CAISFTGEGYTF.